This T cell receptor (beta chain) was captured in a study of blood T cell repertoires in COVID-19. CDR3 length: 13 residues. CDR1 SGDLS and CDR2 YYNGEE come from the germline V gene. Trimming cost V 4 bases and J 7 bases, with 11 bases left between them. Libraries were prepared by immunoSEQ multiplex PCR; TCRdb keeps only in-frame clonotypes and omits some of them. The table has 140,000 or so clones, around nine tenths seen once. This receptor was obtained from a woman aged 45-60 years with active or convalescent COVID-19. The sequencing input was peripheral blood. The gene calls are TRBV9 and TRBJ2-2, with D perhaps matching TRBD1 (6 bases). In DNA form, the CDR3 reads TGTGCCAGCAGCACAGGGACAAGCGGGGAGCTGTTTTTT. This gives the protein CASSTGTSGELFF. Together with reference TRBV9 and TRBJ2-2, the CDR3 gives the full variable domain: DSGVTQTPKHLITATGQRVTLRCSPRSGDLSVYWYQQSLDQGLQFLIQYYNGEERAKGNILERFSAQQFPDLHSELNLSSLELGDSALYFCASSTGTSGELFFGEGSRLTVL.